This TCR beta chain originates from a study of T cell responses to AZD1222 COVID-19 vaccine. Study findings and constraints: Vaccine-associated CD4 TCRs ranged over spike, dominating at 160-218 and 743-854. At study baseline, merely five or six AZD1222 recipients were seropositive. Donors were chiefly white British, with a greater number of females, and clonal diversity was perhaps underestimated.

Germline assignment: CDR1 SGHVS and CDR2 FNYEAQ. CDR3 length: 14 residues. Trimming took 1 base from V and 7 from J, leaving 8 bases between them. Assay: immunoSEQ multiplex PCR; the TCRdb copy retains only in-frame clones and omits some. The repertoire includes some 130,000 clones, roughly 90% of them detected once, and under 3.5% sits in the top ten. The sample holds one count of this clone. Its target is unknown. The sample was peripheral blood, taken on day 0 of AZD1222 vaccination. The chain is built from TRBV7-6 and TRBJ1-6; TRBD1 might be the D (5 bases). The receptor was isolated from an adult in good health. CDR3 residues: CASSLGGVNSPLHF. CDR3 coding DNA: TGTGCCAGCAGCTTAGGGGGGGTAAATTCACCCCTCCACTTT.